The T cell receptor (beta chain) under discussion was sequenced for a study of cytomegalovirus exposure and HLA in healthy donors. Study information: The approximately 120 validation repertoires were produced on the same platform as the 670 or so repertoires of the first cohort. This was reported in a later analysis.

In the case of this clone: As yet, its antigen is unknown.

Germline-derived CDR1 and CDR2 are SNHLY and FYNNEI. The CDR3 has 14 amino acids. V lost 5 bases and J lost 3, with 13 bases in between. Study outcomes and limitations: Confirmation was obtained in vitro that three CMV-associated chains are specific for CMV antigens. Reportedly, cytomegalovirus status was diagnosed with high sensitivity and specificity. The study flagged roughly 150 TCR beta chains as cytomegalovirus-associated.

Repertoires were generated with immunoSEQ multiplex PCR, while TCRdb's copy carries only in-frame clones and drops some. This sample carries about 130,000 clones, about 91% of them seen once, and the ten largest clones take about 10%. The chain employs TRBV2 and TRBJ1-2; D might be TRBD1 (6 bases). This TCR derives from a woman aged 18-29 years in good health and CMV-seropositive. Sequenced: PBMCs. CDR3 amino acids: CASSSGRGHYGYTF. The CDR3 DNA reads as TGTGCCAGCAGTTCCGGCAGGGGTCACTATGGCTACACCTTC.